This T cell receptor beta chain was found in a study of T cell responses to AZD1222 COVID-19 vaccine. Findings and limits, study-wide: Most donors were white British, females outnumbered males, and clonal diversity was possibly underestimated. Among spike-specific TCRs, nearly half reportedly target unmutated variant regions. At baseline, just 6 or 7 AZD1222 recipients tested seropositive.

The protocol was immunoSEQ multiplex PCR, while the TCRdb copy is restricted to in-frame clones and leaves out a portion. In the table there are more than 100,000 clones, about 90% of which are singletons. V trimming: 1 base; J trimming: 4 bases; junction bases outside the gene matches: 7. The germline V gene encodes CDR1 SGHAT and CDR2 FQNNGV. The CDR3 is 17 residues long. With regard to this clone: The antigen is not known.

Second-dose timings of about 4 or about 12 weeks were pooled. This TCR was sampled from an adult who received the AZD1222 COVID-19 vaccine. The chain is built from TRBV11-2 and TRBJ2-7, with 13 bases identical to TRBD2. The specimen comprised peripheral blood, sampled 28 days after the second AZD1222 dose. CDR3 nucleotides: TGTGCCAGCAGCTTAGTCCTCTCACTAGCGGGAGGGTACGAGCAGTACTTC. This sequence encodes CASSLVLSLAGGYEQYF.